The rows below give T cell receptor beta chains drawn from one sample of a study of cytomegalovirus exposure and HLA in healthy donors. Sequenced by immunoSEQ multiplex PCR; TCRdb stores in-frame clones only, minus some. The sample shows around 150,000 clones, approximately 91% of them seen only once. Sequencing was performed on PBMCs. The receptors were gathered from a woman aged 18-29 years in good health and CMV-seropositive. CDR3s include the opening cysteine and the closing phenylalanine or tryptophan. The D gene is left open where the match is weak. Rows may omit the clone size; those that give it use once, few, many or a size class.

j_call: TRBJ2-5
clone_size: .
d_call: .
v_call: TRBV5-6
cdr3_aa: CASSFGRGLRETQYF
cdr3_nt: TGTGCCAGCAGCTTCGGCAGGGGCTTGAGAGAGACCCAGTACTTC

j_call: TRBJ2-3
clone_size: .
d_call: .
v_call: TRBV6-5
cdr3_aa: CASSPGFPTDTQYF
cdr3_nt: TGTGCCAGCAGTCCCGGGTTTCCTACAGATACGCAGTATTTT

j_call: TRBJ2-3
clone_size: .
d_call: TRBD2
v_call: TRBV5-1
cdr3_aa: CASSPGLASTDTQYF
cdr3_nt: TGCGCCAGCAGCCCCGGACTAGCGAGCACAGATACGCAGTATTTT

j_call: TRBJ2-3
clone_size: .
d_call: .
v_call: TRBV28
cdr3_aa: CASSFSGEGTDTQYF
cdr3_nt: TGTGCCAGCAGTTTTTCAGGGGAAGGCACAGATACGCAGTATTTT

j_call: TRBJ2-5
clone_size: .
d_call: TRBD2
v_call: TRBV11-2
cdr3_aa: CASSLSAGVRETQYF
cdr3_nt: TGTGCCAGCAGCTTAAGTGCGGGAGTCAGGGAGACCCAGTACTTC

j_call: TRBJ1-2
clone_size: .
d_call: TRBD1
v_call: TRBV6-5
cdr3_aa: CASSYSIIGGADGYTF
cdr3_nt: TGTGCCAGCAGTTACTCGATTATAGGGGGCGCGGATGGCTACACCTTC

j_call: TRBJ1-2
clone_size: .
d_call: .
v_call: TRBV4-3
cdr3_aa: CASSQEYRSRGSGYTF
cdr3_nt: TGCGCCAGCAGCCAAGAGTATAGGAGTAGGGGATCGGGCTACACCTTC

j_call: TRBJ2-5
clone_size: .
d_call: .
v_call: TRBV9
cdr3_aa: CASSTTGTETQYF
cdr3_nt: TGTGCCAGCAGCACGACAGGTACGGAGACCCAGTACTTC

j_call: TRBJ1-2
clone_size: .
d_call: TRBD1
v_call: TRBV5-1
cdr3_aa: CASSLGDSLGYTF
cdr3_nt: TGCGCCAGCAGCTTGGGGGACAGTCTTGGCTACACCTTC

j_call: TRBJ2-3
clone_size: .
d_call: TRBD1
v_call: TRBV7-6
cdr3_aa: CASSSTGGADTQYF
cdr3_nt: TGTGCCAGCAGCTCCACAGGGGGCGCAGATACGCAGTATTTT

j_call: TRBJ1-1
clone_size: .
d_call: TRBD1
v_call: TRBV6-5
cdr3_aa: CASGQGAREAFF
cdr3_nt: TGTGCCAGCGGACAGGGGGCGAGAGAAGCTTTCTTT

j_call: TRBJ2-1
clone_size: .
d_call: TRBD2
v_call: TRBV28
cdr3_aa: CASISSGRGDGQFF
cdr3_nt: TGTGCCAGCATTTCTAGCGGGAGGGGGGATGGTCAGTTCTTC

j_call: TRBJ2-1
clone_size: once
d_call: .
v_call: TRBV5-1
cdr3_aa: CASSIRGNEQFF
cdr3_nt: TGCGCCAGCAGCATACGGGGGAATGAGCAGTTCTTC

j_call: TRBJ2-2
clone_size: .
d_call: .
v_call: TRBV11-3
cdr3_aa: CASSGFRTGELFF
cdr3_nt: TGTGCCAGCTCAGGGTTTAGGACCGGGGAGCTGTTTTTT

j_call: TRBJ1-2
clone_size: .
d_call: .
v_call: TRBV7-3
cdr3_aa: CASSLRGSGYTF
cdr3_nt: TGTGCCAGCAGCTTACGAGGTAGTGGCTACACCTTC

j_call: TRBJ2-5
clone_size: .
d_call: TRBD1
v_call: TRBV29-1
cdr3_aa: CSVATGASETQYF
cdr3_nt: TGCAGCGTCGCTACAGGGGCGTCGGAGACCCAGTACTTC

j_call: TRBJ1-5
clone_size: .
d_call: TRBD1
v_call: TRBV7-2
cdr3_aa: CASSQTGGNQPQHF
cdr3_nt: TGTGCCAGCAGCCAAACAGGGGGCAATCAGCCCCAGCATTTT

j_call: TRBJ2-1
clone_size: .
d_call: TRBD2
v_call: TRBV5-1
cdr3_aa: CASLFYLAGYNEQFF
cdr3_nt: TGCGCCAGCCTCTTTTACCTAGCGGGATACAATGAGCAGTTCTTC

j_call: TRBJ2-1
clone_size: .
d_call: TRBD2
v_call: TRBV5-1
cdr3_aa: CASSLERGSGRPSYNEQFF
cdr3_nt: TGCGCCAGCAGCTTGGAGCGGGGTAGCGGGAGGCCGTCCTACAATGAGCAGTTCTTC

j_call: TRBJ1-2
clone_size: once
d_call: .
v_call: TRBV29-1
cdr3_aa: CSVEVASNYGYTF
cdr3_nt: TGCAGCGTTGAAGTGGCCAGTAACTATGGCTACACCTTC

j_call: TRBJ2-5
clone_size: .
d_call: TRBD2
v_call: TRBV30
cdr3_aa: CAWSARTSGLQETQYF
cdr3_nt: TGTGCCTGGAGTGCTCGGACTAGCGGATTACAAGAGACCCAGTACTTC

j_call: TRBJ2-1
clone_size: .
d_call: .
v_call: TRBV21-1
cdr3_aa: CASSTTLAGSSNEQFF
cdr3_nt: TGTGCCAGCAGCACTACTCTAGCGGGGAGCAGCAATGAGCAGTTCTTC

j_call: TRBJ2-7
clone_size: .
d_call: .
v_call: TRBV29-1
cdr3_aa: CSVEDQCSSNGYEQYF
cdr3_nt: TGCAGCGTTGAAGATCAGTGTTCCAGTAATGGCTACGAGCAGTACTTC

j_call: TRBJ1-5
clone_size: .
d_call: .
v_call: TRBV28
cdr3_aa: CASSFVPPRMGPGSNQPQHF
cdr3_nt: TGTGCCAGCAGTTTTGTCCCCCCCCGTATGGGGCCTGGGAGCAATCAGCCCCAGCATTTT

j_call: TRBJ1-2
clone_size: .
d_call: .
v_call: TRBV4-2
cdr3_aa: CASSQVGGYNYGYTF
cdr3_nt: TGTGCCAGCAGCCAAGTGGGGGGGTATAACTATGGCTACACCTTC

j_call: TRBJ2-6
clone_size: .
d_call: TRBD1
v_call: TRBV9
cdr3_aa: CASSGTGEVSGANVLTF
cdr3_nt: TGTGCCAGCAGCGGGACAGGGGAGGTAAGTGGGGCCAACGTCCTGACTTTC

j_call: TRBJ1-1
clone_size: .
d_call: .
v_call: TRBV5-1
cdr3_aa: CASSLRGPAEAFF
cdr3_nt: TGCGCCAGCAGCTTGAGGGGTCCAGCTGAAGCTTTCTTT

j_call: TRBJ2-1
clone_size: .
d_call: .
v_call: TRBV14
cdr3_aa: CASSHRRSGEQFF
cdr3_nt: TGTGCCAGCAGCCACCGTCGGTCGGGAGAGCAGTTCTTC

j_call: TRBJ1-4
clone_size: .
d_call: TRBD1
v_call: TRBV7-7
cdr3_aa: CASSDGTGEKLFF
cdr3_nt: TGTGCTAGCAGCGATGGGACAGGTGAAAAACTGTTTTTT

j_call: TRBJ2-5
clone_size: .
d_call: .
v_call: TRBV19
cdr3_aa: CASSKGVQETQYF
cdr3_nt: TGTGCCAGTAGTAAAGGGGTACAAGAGACCCAGTACTTC

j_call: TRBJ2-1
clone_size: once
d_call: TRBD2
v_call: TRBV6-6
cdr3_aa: CASSLTSGSNEQFF
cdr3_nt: TGTGCCAGCAGCCTTACTAGCGGGAGCAATGAGCAGTTCTTC

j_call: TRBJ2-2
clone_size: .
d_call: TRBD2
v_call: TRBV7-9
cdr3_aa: CASSHGTSGLTGELFF
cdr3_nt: TGTGCCAGCAGCCACGGGACTAGCGGCCTCACCGGGGAGCTGTTTTTT

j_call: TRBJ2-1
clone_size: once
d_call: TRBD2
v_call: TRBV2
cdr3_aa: CASSVLMAGGLGEQFF
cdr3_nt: TGTGCCAGCAGTGTTTTGATGGCGGGAGGGCTTGGGGAGCAGTTCTTC

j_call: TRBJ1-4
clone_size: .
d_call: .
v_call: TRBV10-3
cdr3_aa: CAVSGTTNEKLFF
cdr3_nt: TGTGCCGTCTCAGGCACAACTAATGAAAAACTGTTTTTT

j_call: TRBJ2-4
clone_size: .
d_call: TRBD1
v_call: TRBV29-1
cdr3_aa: CSVRLGTGLSGLAKNIQYF
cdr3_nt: TGCAGCGTTCGGCTCGGGACAGGTCTCAGCGGACTAGCCAAAAACATTCAGTACTTC

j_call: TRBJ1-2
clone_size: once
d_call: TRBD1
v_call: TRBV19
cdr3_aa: CASSPGTGDQRGYTF
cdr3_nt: TGTGCCAGTTCACCCGGGACAGGGGATCAACGCGGCTACACCTTC

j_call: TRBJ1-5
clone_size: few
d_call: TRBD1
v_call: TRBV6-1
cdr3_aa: CASSVRDRGGNQPQHF
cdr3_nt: TGTGCCAGCAGTGTCCGGGACAGGGGCGGCAATCAGCCCCAGCATTTT

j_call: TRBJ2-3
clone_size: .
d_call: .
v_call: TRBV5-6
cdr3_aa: CASSLGLGGLGDTQYF
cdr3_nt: TGTGCCAGCAGCTTGGGACTGGGGGGGCTTGGAGATACGCAGTATTTT

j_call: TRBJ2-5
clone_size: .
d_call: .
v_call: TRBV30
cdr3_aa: CAGLDGKETQYF
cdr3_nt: TGTGCCGGTTTGGACGGGAAAGAGACCCAGTACTTC

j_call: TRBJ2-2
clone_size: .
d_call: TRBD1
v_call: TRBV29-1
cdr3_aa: CSVEGDRGQQNTGELFF
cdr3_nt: TGCAGCGTTGAGGGGGACAGGGGGCAACAGAACACCGGGGAGCTGTTTTTT

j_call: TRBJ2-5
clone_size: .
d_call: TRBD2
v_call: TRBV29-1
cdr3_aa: CSVEDQGTSGRAVETQYF
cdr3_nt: TGCAGCGTTGAAGATCAGGGGACTAGCGGGAGGGCCGTGGAGACCCAGTACTTC

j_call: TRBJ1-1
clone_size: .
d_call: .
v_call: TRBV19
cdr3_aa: CASSIAHQGGAEAFF
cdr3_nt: TGTGCCAGTAGTATAGCACATCAGGGAGGGGCTGAAGCTTTCTTT

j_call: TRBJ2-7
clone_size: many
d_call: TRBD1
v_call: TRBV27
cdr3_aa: CASSSQDRWNEQYF
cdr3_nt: TGTGCCAGCAGTTCTCAGGACAGGTGGAACGAGCAGTACTTC

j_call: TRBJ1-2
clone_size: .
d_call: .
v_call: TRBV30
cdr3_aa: CAWGKQGPYGYTF
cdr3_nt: TGTGCCTGGGGAAAACAGGGCCCCTATGGCTACACCTTC

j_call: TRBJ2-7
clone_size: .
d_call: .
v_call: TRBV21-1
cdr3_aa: CASSLGTGEVEYF
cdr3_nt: TGTGCCAGCAGCCTCGGGACAGGGGAAGTGGAGTACTTC

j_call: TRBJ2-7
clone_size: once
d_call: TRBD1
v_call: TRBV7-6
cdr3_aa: CASSLLPGTDEQYF
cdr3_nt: TGTGCCAGCAGCCTACTTCCCGGGACAGACGAGCAGTACTTC

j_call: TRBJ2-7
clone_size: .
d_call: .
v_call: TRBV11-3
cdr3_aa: CASSLAGGGQYF
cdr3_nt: TGTGCCAGCAGCTTAGCGGGGGGCGGGCAGTACTTC

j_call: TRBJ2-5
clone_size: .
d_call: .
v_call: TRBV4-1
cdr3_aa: CASSPGPGFQETQYF
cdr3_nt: TGCGCCAGCAGCCCCGGTCCCGGTTTCCAAGAGACCCAGTACTTC

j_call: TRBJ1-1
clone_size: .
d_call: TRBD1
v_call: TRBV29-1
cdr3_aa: CSVHRGSAEAFF
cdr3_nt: TGCAGCGTACACAGGGGTAGTGCTGAAGCTTTCTTT

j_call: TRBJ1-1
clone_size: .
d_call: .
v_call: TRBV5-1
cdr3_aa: CASSRQGLDTEAFF
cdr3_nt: TGCGCCAGCAGCCGCCAGGGTTTGGACACTGAAGCTTTCTTT